A selection of T cell receptor beta chains follows, all from one sample in a study of response to subunit inactivated influenza vaccine. Each CDR3 protein is one row after TCRdb ran MiXCR on the RT-PCR reads. Here the sample spans 400,000 to 550,000 distinct CDR3 sequences, roughly 27% being singletons. The sequencing here drew on CD4+ T cells sorted from PBMCs, taken approximately 5 days after vaccination. The origin of the receptors is a man in his fifties who received an inactivated influenza vaccine. The CDR3 runs from the conserved cysteine through the conserved F or W. D genes are given only for firm matches. The size of a clone is reported for some rows only, either as once, few or many, or as a class for expanded clones.

j_call	v_call	clone_size	d_call	cdr3_aa	cdr3_nt
TRBJ2-3	TRBV2	NA	NA	CASRTVATTDTQYF	TGTGCCAGCAGGACAGTAGCTACGACAGATACGCAGTATTTT
TRBJ1-1	TRBV10-3	few	TRBD1	CATGGPGQGVGNTEAFF	TGTGCCACCGGGGGTCCGGGACAGGGAGTGGGGAACACTGAAGCTTTCTTT
TRBJ1-2	TRBV5-1	many	NA	CASSINDRGGYTF	TGCGCCAGCAGCATCAACGATAGGGGCGGCTACACCTTC
TRBJ2-3	TRBV12-3/TRBV12-4	few	NA	CASSTHRVGTDTQYF	TGTGCCAGCAGTACCCACAGGGTGGGCACAGATACGCAGTATTTT
TRBJ2-2	TRBV6-5	NA	TRBD2	CASSYRRTSTGELFF	TGTGCCAGCAGTTACCGACGGACTAGTACCGGGGAGCTGTTTTTT
TRBJ2-3	TRBV2	few	NA	CASKSTGGSTDTQYF	TGTGCCAGCAAGTCGACAGGAGGAAGCACAGATACGCAGTATTTT
TRBJ2-3	TRBV20-1	NA	NA	CSLGGRISTDTQYF	TGCAGTCTGGGGGGACGGATAAGCACAGATACGCAGTATTTT
TRBJ2-4	TRBV4-1	NA	NA	CASSQELAGNIQYF	TGCGCCAGCAGCCAAGAATTAGCAGGGAACATTCAGTACTTC
TRBJ2-2	TRBV28	few	NA	CASIGTGTGELFF	TGTGCCAGCATCGGGACTGGGACCGGGGAGCTGTTTTTT
TRBJ2-3	TRBV5-6	few	TRBD2	CASSTGGSEDTQYF	TGTGCCAGCAGCACGGGAGGGTCGGAAGATACGCAGTATTTT
TRBJ2-1	TRBV6-2/TRBV6-3	NA	TRBD1	CASSPDRRSYNEQFF	TGTGCCAGCAGTCCGGACAGGCGCTCCTACAATGAGCAGTTCTTC
TRBJ2-1	TRBV6-2/TRBV6-3	NA	NA	CASSPKKKFPAVDYNEQFF	TGTGCCAGCAGTCCCAAGAAGAAATTCCCGGCGGTAGACTACAATGAGCAGTTCTTC
TRBJ2-4	TRBV3-1	few	TRBD1	CASSQGRQGYIQYF	TGTGCCAGCAGCCAGGGACGACAGGGCTACATTCAGTACTTC
TRBJ2-3	TRBV5-1	few	NA	CASSLAKGADTQYF	TGCGCCAGCAGCTTGGCTAAGGGCGCAGATACGCAGTATTTT
TRBJ1-6	TRBV19	NA	NA	CASSIDRGHYSPLHF	TGTGCCAGTAGTATAGATCGCGGACACTATTCACCCCTCCACTTT
TRBJ1-5	TRBV12-3/TRBV12-4	few	TRBD1	CASSLGQGGRYQPQHF	TGTGCCAGCAGTTTAGGACAGGGGGGACGATATCAGCCCCAGCATTTT
TRBJ1-5	TRBV6-1	few	TRBD1	CASSPKGQGSNQPQHF	TGTGCCAGCAGCCCTAAAGGACAGGGCAGCAATCAGCCCCAGCATTTT
TRBJ1-5	TRBV6-6	few	TRBD1	CASKQGHNQPQHF	TGTGCCAGTAAACAGGGGCACAATCAGCCCCAGCATTTT
TRBJ1-4	TRBV20-1	few	NA	CSARDSLRPTNEKLFF	TGCAGTGCTAGAGATTCCCTCCGGCCAACTAATGAAAAACTGTTTTTT
TRBJ1-2	TRBV7-8	NA	NA	CASSPEAGGGYTF	TGTGCCAGCAGCCCAGAAGCCGGGGGTGGCTACACCTTC
TRBJ2-3	TRBV11-2	NA	NA	CASSSDTRGADTQYF	TGTGCCAGCAGCTCCGACACCCGAGGCGCAGATACGCAGTATTTT
TRBJ1-1	TRBV5-1	few	NA	CASSYQDADTEAFF	TGCGCCAGCAGCTATCAGGACGCGGACACTGAAGCTTTCTTT
TRBJ2-5	TRBV4-2	few	TRBD2	CASSQLAGGETQYF	TGTGCCAGCAGCCAACTAGCGGGAGGGGAGACCCAGTACTTC
TRBJ2-7	TRBV7-9	few	NA	CASSLWSEQYF	TGTGCCAGCAGCTTATGGTCCGAGCAGTACTTC
TRBJ1-6	TRBV11-2	few	NA	CASSSRTDSPLHF	TGTGCCAGCAGCTCGAGGACGGATTCACCCCTCCACTTT
TRBJ2-1	TRBV6-1	NA	NA	CASSPGSPWMNEQFF	TGTGCCAGCAGCCCCGGGAGTCCCTGGATGAATGAGCAGTTCTTC
TRBJ1-3	TRBV11-3	NA	NA	CASWGRISGNTIYF	TGTGCCAGCTGGGGACGGATCTCTGGAAACACCATATATTTT
TRBJ2-2	TRBV12-3/TRBV12-4	few	NA	CASSVYRGGTGELFF	TGTGCCAGCAGTGTCTACAGGGGAGGGACCGGGGAGCTGTTTTTT
TRBJ2-1	TRBV7-6	few	TRBD2	CASSSGLAGVEQFF	TGTGCCAGCAGCTCCGGACTAGCGGGGGTAGAGCAGTTCTTC
TRBJ1-2	TRBV7-2	NA	NA	CASSLGPEGGYTF	TGTGCCAGCAGCTTAGGACCCGAGGGAGGCTACACCTTC
TRBJ2-1	TRBV7-9	NA	NA	CASSLARRLAEQFF	TGTGCCAGCAGCTTAGCGCGGCGGCTCGCTGAGCAGTTCTTC
TRBJ2-7	TRBV29-1	NA	NA	CSVQRMGSEQYF	TGCAGCGTTCAACGTATGGGGTCCGAGCAGTACTTC
TRBJ1-1	TRBV18	NA	NA	CASSPGSLNTEAFF	TGTGCCAGCTCACCGGGAAGTCTGAACACTGAAGCTTTCTTT
TRBJ2-2	TRBV12-3/TRBV12-4	few	TRBD2	CASRQGTLAGGARELFF	TGTGCCAGCAGACAAGGGACCCTAGCGGGAGGGGCCAGGGAGCTGTTTTTT
TRBJ1-4	TRBV7-9	NA	NA	CASTRDLGEKLFF	TGTGCCAGCACGAGGGACCTAGGTGAAAAACTGTTTTTT
TRBJ1-6	TRBV5-1	few	NA	CASSRDIGNSPLHF	TGCGCCAGCAGCCGGGACATTGGGAATTCACCCCTCCACTTT